This paragraph covers one T cell receptor (beta chain) sequence. Here immunoSEQ multiplex PCR was the method, and the copy in TCRdb shows in-frame clones only, minus some. The table lists approximately 100,000 clones, approximately 84% of them singletons. Germline CDR1 and CDR2: SGHTA and FQGNSA. V lost 1 base and J 2 bases, leaving 12 bases between the germline ends. The CDR3 extends over 16 amino acids. These data come from a study of blood T cell repertoires in COVID-19. Study details: The origin of the acute and convalescent COVID-19 samples was the United States, Italy and Spain. Sources were T cells, B-cell-depleted T cells, or PBMCs; the material itself was cDNA or gDNA.

Sequencing input: peripheral blood. V and J are TRBV7-2 and TRBJ1-5; the D is unclear. The receptor was isolated from a human donor in a cohort sampled during active COVID-19. CDR3 protein: CASSLVGRVGNQPQHF. CDR3 DNA: TGTGCCAGCAGCTTAGTAGGGAGGGTAGGCAATCAGCCCCAGCATTTT.